In its sample, the clone carrying this T cell receptor (beta chain) was seen a few times. This record belongs to a study of blood T cell repertoires in COVID-19. Across the whole study: Italy, Spain and the United States were the sources of the convalescent and acute COVID-19 samples. Nucleic acid was either cDNA or gDNA, and it came from T cells, B-cell-depleted T cells, or PBMCs.

Germline V gene lookup returns CDR1 SGHKS and CDR2 YYEKEE (reference sequence). The CDR3 is 15 amino acids. V gave up 5 bases and J gave up 5 bases; unmatched junction bases: 10. In the source study's methods: Quantification of nucleated cells was approximated via reference gene primer amplification. Sequenced by immunoSEQ multiplex PCR; TCRdb stores in-frame clones only, minus some. D and trimming come from the DNA, and the V and J calls and clone size come from that table. Among 52,000 or so clones listed, around nine tenths were seen once. This sequence joins TRBV5-5 and TRBJ1-5; TRBD1 matches 7 bases. The clonotype originates from a man in his sixties with active COVID-19. Sequencing used peripheral blood. DNA for the CDR3: TGTGCCAGCAGTCGTACCGACAGGGCGGATCAGCCCCAGCATTTT. Protein: CASSRTDRADQPQHF. The full variable domain, completed using reference TRBV5-5 and TRBJ1-5, is DAGVTQSPTHLIKTRGQQVTLRCSPISGHKSVSWYQQVLGQGPQFIFQYYEKEERGRGNFPDRFSARQFPNYSSELNVNALLLGDSALYLCASSRTDRADQPQHFGDGTRLSIL.